This T cell receptor (beta chain) is drawn from a study of early T cells in non-severe SARS-CoV-2 infection (dated by TCRdb to 2020 to 2023). About the investigation overall: Because TCR sequencing relied on bulk RNA taken from unsorted whole blood, pairing of alpha and beta chains was not possible.

Remarks on this clonotype: Its antigen remains undetermined. One base away there is no much larger clone; base qualities are not given.

Study-level results and caveats: VDJdb matching was skewed toward anti-spike CD8 responses and likely underestimated virus-specific expansions by missing private and CD4 specificities.

The germline V gene gives CDR1 as SGHNT and CDR2 as YENEEA. The CDR3 measures 14 amino acids from cysteine to phenylalanine. Only CDR3 DNA remains: 42 bases, in frame from the first base. Relative to germline, V is 5 bases shorter and J is 4 bases shorter, with 14 bases between their ends. The protocol used for the library was 5' RACE. The sample was run on a NextSeq 500. In the TCR library protocol, unique molecular identifiers were attached to individual cDNA molecules to correct for PCR bias and sequencing error. TCR alpha and beta chains were both sequenced, and the abundances of alpha and beta sequences in each sample were closely correlated with each other. Turning to the authors' computational methods: Decombinator V4 was used to perform V gene, J gene and CDR3 annotation of TCR sequences. TCRs were defined as expanded if a significant change between any two time points was detected under a Poisson model with p below 0.0001. Abundances of TCRs were expressed as counts per million after normalisation to the total number of TCRs sequenced in each sample. TRAV1-2 paired with TRAJ12, TRAJ20 or TRAJ33 defined MAIT TCRs, while TRAV10 paired with TRAJ18 defined iNKT TCRs. VDJdb, accessed 1 November 2021, was searched for CMV, EBV and SARS-CoV-2 annotated TCRs, excluding TCRs annotated for multiple antigens. TCRdb's own reprocessing of the public reads used fastp at Q25 and MiXCR and kept productive beta chains. All rows with the same CDR3 protein become a single entry with the most common DNA and genes. These V and J calls are TCRdb output, not the study's own analysis. This sample gives more than 65,000 distinct CDR3 sequences in total; less than 15% of them show up just once. In total, the top ten clones hold approximately 4.7% of the sample.

The study was a case-control design nested within a healthcare worker cohort in London, UK, with weekly nasopharyngeal swab PCR tests and blood sampling. Healthcare workers were recruited during the week of the UK lockdown, between 23 and 31 March 2020, and followed weekly for up to roughly 16 weeks. The sequenced sample was whole blood. The sequence came from an adult who was a healthcare worker with PCR-confirmed SARS-CoV-2 infection or an uninfected control (not recorded which). The sequence is built from TRBV11-3 and TRBJ1-2; the D gene is perhaps TRBD1, from 6 matching bases. The nucleotide sequence is TGTGCCAGCAGCCCCCTCCGAGGGGGCTATGGCTACACCTTC. It specifies CASSPLRGGYGYTF.